The 32 T cell receptor beta chains presented below share a single source sample, sequenced in a study of type 1 regulatory T cells. From the reads, TCRdb called clonotypes with MiXCR, one entry per CDR3 protein. This sample has about 65,000 distinct CDR3 sequences; nearly 50% occur once, and the top ten carry roughly 2.2%. These receptors' targets are unknown. Input material: cultured non-Tr1 T cells, either the whole culture or a sorted T cell fraction (not recorded which). The origin of the receptors is a human donor in good health.

This clonotype occurred a few times. This chain links TRBV5-1 with TRBJ1-1; maybe TRBD1 (5 bases). Germline V lookup: CDR1 SGHRS, CDR2 YFSETQ. The CDR3 runs 14 residues. Trimming left V 2 bases short and J 1 base short, with 9 bases between. The CDR3 loop reads CASSLRQRNTEAFF. The CDR3 DNA sequence: TGCGCCAGCAGCTTACGACAGAGGAACACTGAAGCTTTCTTT.

CDR3 protein: CASSNTGGPNNEQFF. In nucleotides, the CDR3 is TGCGCCAGCAGCAATACAGGGGGCCCCAACAATGAGCAGTTCTTC. The chain joins TRBV5-1 to TRBJ2-1, with 9 nucleotides matching TRBD1. The CDR3 is made up of 15 amino acids. V was pared by 4 bases and J by 5 bases, with 7 bases of the junction left unmatched. Germline assignment: CDR1 SGHRS and CDR2 YFSETQ.

The DNA for the CDR3 is TGTGCCAGCAGGACCCTCTCCACAGCGGGCCAGTACTTC. It translates to CASRTLSTAGQYF. The chain combines TRBV6-1 with TRBJ2-5; possible D gene TRBD2, 6 bases. Germline V gene sequence: CDR1 MNHNS, CDR2 SASEGT. This CDR3 is 13 amino acids long. Between the trimmed V and J ends, which lost 6 bases and 10 bases, there was a span of 18 bases.

The chain is built from TRBV6-2 or TRBV6-3 and TRBJ2-1; 11 bases line up with TRBD1. The trim removed 10 bases at V and 3 bases at J, leaving 5 bases unmatched. Germline V lookup: CDR1 MNHEY, CDR2 SVGEGT. The CDR3 covers 14 residues. The CDR3 sequence is CAIKGQGDYNEQFF. CDR3 bases: TGTGCCATCAAGGGACAGGGGGACTACAATGAGCAGTTCTTC.

The chain couples TRBV7-6 to TRBJ1-6, with D tentatively TRBD1 (5 bases). The V end lost 4 bases, the J end lost 7 bases, and 14 bases lay between the germline ends. From germline, CDR1 is SGHVS and CDR2 FNYEAQ. The CDR3 runs to 15 residues. The CDR3 region is CASSSQLDRNSPLHF. CDR3 DNA: TGTGCCAGCAGCTCACAGCTTGACAGAAATTCACCCCTCCACTTT. The variable domain in full, with the rest retrieved from reference TRBV7-6 and TRBJ1-6, is GAGVSQSPRYKVTKRGQDVALRCDPISGHVSLYWYRQALGQGPEFLTYFNYEAQQDKSGLPNDRFSAERPEGSISTLTIQRTEQRDSAMYRCASSSQLDRNSPLHFGNGTRLTVT.

The rearrangement joins TRBV3-1 to TRBJ2-5; D unresolved. Germline lookup yields CDR1 LGHDT and CDR2 YNNKEL (reference sequence). CDR3 size: 12 residues. The V and J ends lost 6 bases and 3 bases respectively, with 8 bases between them. CDR3 loop: CASRSTKETQYF. The CDR3 bases are TGTGCCAGCAGGTCTACCAAAGAGACCCAGTACTTC.

This clonotype was observed a few times. The rearrangement links TRBV4-1 to TRBJ2-1; 12 nucleotides align to TRBD2. The CDR3 length is 16 residues. Germline assignment: CDR1 MGHRA and CDR2 YSYEKL. V dropped 3 bases and J dropped 4; count of bases not matched to a gene: 4. The CDR3 loop reads CASSQRTSGVYNEQFF. Written as DNA, the CDR3 is TGCGCCAGCAGCCAGAGGACTAGCGGGGTGTACAATGAGCAGTTCTTC.

The rearrangement links TRBV19 to TRBJ1-5; D call uncertain. Germline assignment: CDR1 LNHDA and CDR2 SQIVND (reference sequence). Deletions cut 2 bases from V and 3 bases from J, with 5 bases between. The CDR3 totals 13 residues. In DNA, the CDR3 is TGTGCCAGTAGTATACAGAACAATCAGCCCCAGCATTTT. This sequence encodes CASSIQNNQPQHF. Full variable domain (rest looked up from reference TRBV19 and TRBJ1-5): DGGITQSPKYLFRKEGQNVTLSCEQNLNHDAMYWYRQDPGQGLRLIYYSQIVNDFQKGDIAEGYSVSREKKESFPLTVTSAQKNPTAFYLCASSIQNNQPQHFGDGTRLSIL.

The chain uses TRBV20-1 and TRBJ1-2; the D gene is possibly TRBD1 (6 bases). CDR1 and CDR2 (germline): DFQATT, SNEGSKA (reference sequence). The germline V and J ends were trimmed by 3 bases and 8 bases, with 25 bases remaining between them. The CDR3 loop spans 16 amino acids. Here the CDR3 DNA reads TGCAGTGCTAGTGGGGGTCAGGGGCTAAGCATCGGGGGCTACACCTTC. Translated: CSASGGQGLSIGGYTF.

This clonotype was seen a handful of times. The chain couples TRBV7-2 to TRBJ2-3; D is undetermined. V was trimmed by 1 base and J by 4 bases, leaving 9 bases between them. This CDR3 is built from 14 residues. Germline V lookup: CDR1 SGHTA, CDR2 FQGNSA. The CDR3 coding sequence is TGTGCCAGCAGCTTAGAGTATTCAGCAGATACGCAGTATTTT. It yields the protein CASSLEYSADTQYF.

The chain is built from TRBV11-2 and TRBJ2-1; the D gene is possibly TRBD2 (6 bases). V lost 0 bases and J 1 base, leaving 7 bases between the germline ends. This CDR3 comprises 15 residues. The germline CDR1 and CDR2 sequences are SGHAT and FQNNGV. The CDR3, as DNA: TGTGCCAGCAGCTTAGAGCGGGGTTCCTACAATGAGCAGTTCTTC. Translating it yields CASSLERGSYNEQFF.

This clonotype was seen more than once but under ten times. The chain has TRBV7-2 and TRBJ2-2; D is ambiguous. The V end lost 7 bases, the J end lost 0 bases, and 6 bases lay between the germline ends. Germline lookup yields CDR1 SGHTA and CDR2 FQGNSA. The CDR3 extends over 13 amino acids. The CDR3 sequence is CASKQTNTGELFF. In nucleotides, the CDR3 is TGTGCCAGCAAGCAGACGAACACCGGGGAGCTGTTTTTT.

V usage is TRBV11-3 and J usage is TRBJ1-1, with a weak D call TRBD1 (6 bases). The CDR3 contains 16 residues. V was cut by 8 bases and J by 0 bases, with 19 bases left in between. In germline, CDR1 is SGHNT, CDR2 YENEEA. Written as DNA, the CDR3 is TGTGCCAGCTCCTTCGGGACACTTACACTGAACACTGAAGCTTTCTTT. This gives the protein CASSFGTLTLNTEAFF. Looking up the rest from reference TRBV11-3 and TRBJ1-1 gives the full variable domain: EAGVVQSPRYKIIEKKQPVAFWCNPISGHNTLYWYLQNLGQGPELLIRYENEEAVDDSQLPKDRFSAERLKGVDSTLKIQPAELGDSAVYLCASSFGTLTLNTEAFFGQGTRLTVV.

In its sample, this clonotype was seen a few times. The chain employs TRBV12-3 or TRBV12-4 and TRBJ2-5, with 10 bases identical to TRBD2. This CDR3 is built from 15 residues. The ends lost 5 bases at V and 2 bases at J; junction bases unmatched: 5. The CDR3 sequence: CASSPTSGTQETQYF. CDR3 sequence (DNA): TGTGCCAGCAGTCCAACTAGCGGGACTCAAGAGACCCAGTACTTC.

This rearrangement joins TRBV18 to TRBJ2-7; a weak D match, TRBD1 (5 bases). CDR3 size: 13 residues. Trimming removed 2 bases at V and 7 bases at J, with 12 bases between. Per the germline V gene, CDR1 is KGHSH and CDR2 is LQKENI. The CDR3 sequence: CASSPGATSEQYF. As DNA, the CDR3 is TGTGCCAGCTCACCAGGGGCAACCTCGGAGCAGTACTTC.

This sequence joins TRBV7-3 and TRBJ1-6; D uncertain. This CDR3 comprises 13 residues. The V gene lost 4 bases and the J gene lost 8 bases, with 9 bases spanning the gap. Germline V gene data show CDR1 as SGHTA and CDR2 as FQGTGA. The CDR3 coding sequence is TGTGCCAGCAGCTCTCGACTCTATTCACCCCTCCACTTT. Encoded protein: CASSSRLYSPLHF.

V and J are TRBV4-1 and TRBJ2-6; the match to TRBD2 covers 11 bases. Germline CDR1 is MGHRA and CDR2 is YSYEKL. The CDR3 has 21 amino acids. After removal of 0 bases from V and 2 bases from J, the junction contained 12 bases not matched to a gene. CDR3 sequence reads: CASSQDRGGSGGGTGANVLTF. The CDR3 DNA sequence: TGCGCCAGCAGCCAAGATCGTGGAGGTAGCGGGGGGGGAACTGGGGCCAACGTCCTGACTTTC.

The chain combines TRBV6-5 with TRBJ1-2; 12 bases agree with TRBD1. CDR1 MNHEY and CDR2 SVGAGI come from the germline V gene. The CDR3 covers 15 residues. V dropped 6 bases and J dropped 2; count of bases not matched to a gene: 4. The CDR3 sequence is CASRPGTGGNYGYTF. The CDR3 DNA sequence: TGTGCCAGCAGACCCGGGACAGGGGGCAACTATGGCTACACCTTC.

V gene TRBV20-1 combines with J gene TRBJ1-5, with TRBD1 matching 12 bases. The CDR3 contains 17 residues. J was trimmed by 4 bases and V by 0 bases; bases with no gene match: 7. The germline gives CDR1 DFQATT, CDR2 SNEGSKA (reference sequence). The CDR3 loop is CSAREQRGQGANQPQHF. Written as DNA, the CDR3 is TGCAGTGCTAGAGAACAAAGGGGACAGGGGGCAAATCAGCCCCAGCATTTT.

The V and J genes are TRBV12-3 or TRBV12-4 and TRBJ2-2; D is unresolved. The V gene lost 8 bases and the J gene lost 2 bases, with 18 bases spanning the gap. This CDR3 has 16 amino acids. In DNA, the CDR3 is TGTGCCAGCTCCGGCAGGCGGAACCGTAACACCGGGGAGCTGTTTTTT. This encodes CASSGRRNRNTGELFF.

This clonotype occurred many times. V is TRBV7-8 and J is TRBJ1-2; 9 bases map to TRBD1. The CDR3 has 15 amino acids. V lost 4 bases, J lost 5 bases, and 8 bases stayed unmatched. The germline CDR1 and CDR2 sequences are SGHVS and FQNEAQ. The CDR3 reads CASSYSGTGFYGYTF. The CDR3 DNA sequence: TGTGCCAGCAGCTATTCCGGGACAGGGTTTTATGGCTACACCTTC.

This clonotype came up a few times. The chain is built from TRBV10-3 and TRBJ1-5; 9 bases fit TRBD1. CDR1 is ENHRY and CDR2 is SYGVKD in the germline V gene. V shed 6 bases, J shed 2 bases, and the junction held 5 bases outside the gene matches. The length of the CDR3 is 15 residues. The CDR3 DNA sequence: TGTGCCATCAGCCGGGACAGGGCGGGCAATCAGCCCCAGCATTTT. Protein product: CAISRDRAGNQPQHF.

This clonotype was seen only a few times. The rearrangement joins TRBV7-2 to TRBJ2-5; TRBD2 matches 9 bases. The junction had 5 bases not matched to a gene; V was cut back by 4 bases and J by 5 bases. The CDR3 runs to 14 residues. Germline lookup yields CDR1 SGHTA and CDR2 FQGNSA. CDR3 sequence (DNA): TGTGCCAGCAGCTCGGGACTAGCTTCTGAGACCCAGTACTTC. It is translated as CASSSGLASETQYF.

The V and J genes are TRBV5-1 and TRBJ2-5, with D perhaps given as TRBD1 or TRBD2 (5 bases each). Trimming removed 4 bases from V and 1 base from J, with 11 bases in between. CDR1 is SGHRS and CDR2 is YFSETQ in the germline V gene. This CDR3 contains 14 residues. The CDR3 is CASSLGTPQETQYF. CDR3 in DNA: TGCGCCAGCAGCCTGGGGACGCCCCAAGAGACCCAGTACTTC. The whole variable domain, filled in from reference TRBV5-1 and TRBJ2-5, reads KAGVTQTPRYLIKTRGQQVTLSCSPISGHRSVSWYQQTPGQGLQFLFEYFSETQRNKGNFPGRFSGRQFSNSRSEMNVSTLELGDSALYLCASSLGTPQETQYFGPGTRLLVL.

The chain links TRBV7-9 to TRBJ2-7, with 7 nucleotides matching TRBD2. The CDR3 extends over 12 amino acids. Germline V gene sequence: CDR1 SEHNR, CDR2 FQNEAQ (reference sequence). Trimming cost V 3 bases and J 6 bases; bases outside gene matches: 2. For the CDR3, the DNA is TGTGCCAGCAGCTTTGGGGGGGGCGAGCAGTACTTC. Translated, it gives CASSFGGGEQYF.

This clonotype has ten or more counts. This chain joins TRBV20-1 and TRBJ2-1; 7 nucleotides align to TRBD2. The germline V gene encodes CDR1 DFQATT and CDR2 SNEGSKA (reference sequence). The junction had 12 bases not matched to a gene; V was cut back by 3 bases and J by 4 bases. The CDR3 contains 16 residues. This CDR3 reads CSARLLEAGGYNEQFF. The CDR3 region has the DNA TGCAGTGCTAGGTTGCTGGAGGCCGGGGGGTACAATGAGCAGTTCTTC.

The sample holds one count of this clonotype. CDR3 in amino acids: CATSKRGDSYEQYF. The CDR3, as DNA: TGTGCCACCAGCAAGCGGGGGGACTCCTACGAGCAGTACTTC. V and J are TRBV15 and TRBJ2-7, with 9 bases that match TRBD2. CDR3 length: 14 amino acids. Germline values: CDR1 LNHNV, CDR2 YYDKDF (reference sequence). V shed 4 bases and J 0 bases; nucleotides not matched to a gene: 1.

The rearrangement uses TRBV27 and TRBJ2-5; D is perhaps TRBD1 (6 bases). The germline V gene encodes CDR1 MNHEY and CDR2 SMNVEV (reference sequence). The CDR3 length is 14 residues. Trimming removed 4 bases at V and 1 base at J, with 10 bases between. For the CDR3, the DNA is TGTGCCAGCAGTTCTTGGGACACCCAAGAGACCCAGTACTTC. It yields the protein CASSSWDTQETQYF.

The rearrangement joins TRBV6-2 or TRBV6-3 to TRBJ1-2, with TRBD1 matching 10 bases. Germline V gene lookup returns CDR1 MNHEY and CDR2 SVGEGT. Trimming cost V 4 bases and J 7 bases; bases outside gene matches: 9. The CDR3 runs 15 residues. CDR3 loop: CASSWRDRGGGGYTF. Here the CDR3 DNA reads TGTGCCAGCAGTTGGAGGGACAGGGGAGGAGGTGGCTACACCTTC.

This chain uses TRBV3-1 with TRBJ2-5; 9 bases are a match to TRBD2. Germline CDR1 LGHDT, CDR2 YNNKEL (reference sequence). After removal of 3 bases from V and 2 bases from J, the junction contained 4 bases not matched to a gene. The CDR3 extends over 15 amino acids. This chain's CDR3 is CASSQWRGGQETQYF. CDR3 DNA sequence: TGTGCCAGCAGCCAGTGGCGGGGGGGACAAGAGACCCAGTACTTC.

The chain employs TRBV12-3 or TRBV12-4 and TRBJ2-7; the match to TRBD2 covers 11 bases. The CDR3 length is 14 residues. V shed 4 bases, J shed 6 bases, and the junction held 5 bases outside the gene matches. The CDR3: CASSSSGTSGEQYF. The CDR3 DNA reads as TGTGCCAGCAGTTCGTCCGGGACTAGCGGCGAGCAGTACTTC.

The rearrangement joins TRBV27 to TRBJ2-7, with D maybe TRBD2 (7 bases). CDR3 length equals 16 residues. The germline V gene has CDR1 MNHEY and CDR2 SMNVEV (reference sequence). V lost 3 bases and J lost 0, with 15 bases in between. This CDR3 is CASSFGTAGASYEQYF. The CDR3 coding sequence is TGTGCCAGCAGTTTCGGTACCGCGGGGGCCTCCTACGAGCAGTACTTC.